Detailed here is one T cell receptor (beta chain). Its antigen is currently unknown. One entry per CDR3 protein, called by TCRdb with MiXCR from the reads. Of about 400,000 distinct CDR3 sequences detected, 15% to 20% appear once; the ten largest clones hold 7.5% to 9.5%. This specimen comes from a study of T cell repertoires in cytomegalovirus infection. Study-level results: It was HLA-C-restricted CMV-specific TCR beta clonotypes that dominated the response ex vivo.

V shed 3 bases and J shed 10 bases, with 16 bases lying between them. The CDR3 is 15 amino acids. Germline V gives CDR1 MGHDK, CDR2 SYGVNS. Sequenced input: PBMCs. This receptor was taken from a human donor in good health (CMV status not recorded). Some clones in this sample may be carry-over from other donors' samples. This chain connects TRBV25-1 to TRBJ1-6, with a weak D call TRBD1 (6 bases). The chain's CDR3 is CASSDPTQGLSPLHF. CDR3 in DNA: TGTGCCAGCAGTGACCCGACTCAGGGGCTCTCACCCCTCCACTTT. Using reference TRBV25-1 and TRBJ1-6 for the parts outside the CDR3, the full variable domain is EADIYQTPRYLVIGTGKKITLECSQTMGHDKMYWYQQDPGMELHLIHYSYGVNSTEKGDLSSESTVSRIRTEHFPLTLESARPSHTSQYLCASSDPTQGLSPLHFGNGTRLTVT.